This is a list of T cell receptor beta chains from one sample in a study of blood T cell repertoires in COVID-19. Some clones are missing from TCRdb's copy, which holds only in-frame ones; the method was immunoSEQ multiplex PCR. The sample has around 200,000 clones, around 80% seen once. Source material: peripheral blood. These receptors were taken from a woman of 80 years or more with acute or convalescent COVID-19. Each CDR3 is given with its conserved first and last residue. D genes are given only for firm matches. Clone sizes are given selectively: once, few, many, or a class where the clone is expanded.

j_gene | v_gene | abundance | d_gene | len | CDR3aa | CDR3nt
TRBJ1-2 | TRBV9 | NA | NA | 14 | CASSVSPRGDGYTF | TGTGCCAGCAGCGTATCGCCCAGGGGCGATGGCTACACCTTC
TRBJ1-5 | TRBV6-5 | NA | TRBD1 | 14 | CASSRQGAGQPQHF | TGTGCCAGCAGCCGACAGGGGGCGGGTCAGCCCCAGCATTTT
TRBJ1-2 | TRBV19 | few | NA | 15 | CASSRGGGTNYGYTF | TGTGCCAGTAGTAGAGGAGGAGGAACTAACTATGGCTACACCTTC
TRBJ2-7 | TRBV3-1/TRBV3-2 | NA | NA | 14 | CASSQSGASYEQYF | TGTGCCAGCAGCCAATCAGGGGCCTCCTACGAGCAGTACTTC
TRBJ2-3 | TRBV7-2 | once | TRBD1 | 16 | CASSSGTGISTDTQYF | TGTGCCAGCAGCTCGGGGACAGGGATAAGCACAGATACGCAGTATTTT
TRBJ2-2 | TRBV11-2 | once | NA | 13 | CASSLGSAGELFF | TGTGCCAGCAGCTTAGGGAGCGCCGGGGAGCTGTTTTTT
TRBJ1-1 | TRBV6-2/TRBV6-3 | NA | TRBD1 | 15 | CASSYLTGTGTEAFF | TGTGCCAGCAGTTACTTGACAGGGACGGGCACTGAAGCTTTCTTT
TRBJ2-1 | TRBV30 | NA | TRBD2 | 16 | CAWSVFAGGRTNEQFF | TGTGCCTGGAGTGTATTCGCGGGAGGACGTACCAATGAGCAGTTCTTC
TRBJ2-1 | TRBV7-3 | NA | NA | 15 | CASSPGTTTYNEQFF | TGTGCCAGCAGCCCCGGGACAACCACTTACAATGAGCAGTTCTTC
TRBJ2-1 | TRBV10-3 | NA | TRBD2 | 12 | CAISAKREEQFF | TGTGCCATCAGTGCCAAGCGGGAAGAGCAGTTCTTC
TRBJ2-5 | TRBV18 | NA | TRBD1 | 14 | CASSRGQGQETQYF | TGTGCCAGCTCACGAGGACAGGGGCAAGAGACCCAGTACTTC
TRBJ1-1 | TRBV9 | NA | NA | 15 | CASSVDQGGGTEAFF | TGTGCCAGCAGCGTAGATCAGGGCGGGGGCACTGAAGCTTTCTTT
TRBJ1-6 | TRBV6-1 | NA | NA | 16 | CASSEPAGGYNSPLHF | TGTGCCAGCAGTGAACCCGCGGGGGGTTATAATTCACCCCTCCACTTT
TRBJ2-1 | TRBV7-2 | NA | NA | 12 | CASSSLYNEQFF | TGTGCCAGCAGCTCCCTCTACAATGAGCAGTTCTTC
TRBJ2-2 | TRBV3-1/TRBV3-2 | NA | TRBD2 | 17 | CASCGGEGTSVTGELFF | TGTGCCAGCTGCGGGGGGGAGGGGACTAGTGTCACCGGGGAGCTGTTTTTT
TRBJ1-1 | TRBV3-1/TRBV3-2 | few | NA | 14 | CASSQGGWDTEAFF | TGTGCCAGCAGCCAAGGAGGGTGGGACACTGAAGCTTTCTTT
TRBJ2-3 | TRBV7-2 | NA | TRBD2 | 15 | CASSLRGRFTDTQYF | TGTGCCAGCAGCTTGCGGGGGAGATTCACAGATACGCAGTATTTT
TRBJ1-5 | TRBV19 | few | TRBD1 | 13 | CASNTGENQPQHF | TGTGCCAGTAATACAGGGGAGAATCAGCCCCAGCATTTT
TRBJ1-2 | TRBV4-3 | NA | NA | 14 | CASSQTTFNYGYTF | TGCGCCAGCAGCCAGACTACTTTTAACTATGGCTACACCTTC
TRBJ2-2 | TRBV18 | once | NA | 15 | CASSPRLGDTGELFF | TGTGCCAGCTCACCACGATTGGGAGACACCGGGGAGCTGTTTTTT
TRBJ1-4 | TRBV6-5 | few | NA | 13 | CASRGPANEKLFF | TGTGCCAGCAGGGGGCCGGCTAATGAAAAACTGTTTTTT
TRBJ2-1 | TRBV3-1/TRBV3-2 | NA | TRBD2 | 18 | CASSQDPPLEPGRADQFF | TGTGCCAGCAGCCAAGATCCCCCCCTCGAACCTGGGAGGGCTGATCAGTTCTTC
TRBJ1-1 | TRBV11-2 | NA | NA | 15 | CASSRPTGIWTEAFF | TGTGCCAGCAGCCGCCCAACAGGGATTTGGACTGAAGCTTTCTTT
TRBJ1-2 | TRBV25-1 | once | TRBD1 | 14 | CASSDPDRANGYTF | TGTGCCAGCAGTGATCCCGACAGGGCCAATGGCTACACCTTC
TRBJ1-4 | TRBV19 | few | NA | 16 | CASSSRQVATNEKLFF | TGTGCCAGTAGTTCAAGACAGGTCGCAACTAATGAAAAACTGTTTTTT
TRBJ1-3 | TRBV6-5 | NA | NA | 14 | CASSSTRSGNTIYF | TGTGCCAGCAGCTCGACTAGGTCTGGAAACACCATATATTTT
TRBJ1-6 | TRBV28 | NA | NA | 12 | CASNREGSPLHF | TGTGCCAGCAACCGGGAGGGGTCACCCCTCCACTTT
TRBJ2-4 | TRBV28 | NA | TRBD1 | 14 | CASSLTQGENIQYF | TGTGCCAGCAGTTTAACCCAGGGGGAAAACATTCAGTACTTC
TRBJ2-3 | TRBV18 | once | TRBD2 | 16 | CASSPMERGGTDTQYF | TGTGCCAGCTCACCCATGGAGCGGGGAGGGACAGATACGCAGTATTTT
TRBJ2-7 | TRBV7-2 | few | NA | 15 | CASSPRLGSSYEQYF | TGTGCCAGCAGCCCCCGGCTCGGGAGCTCCTACGAGCAGTACTTC
TRBJ1-3 | TRBV30 | NA | NA | 15 | CAWGPGGPSGNTIYF | TGTGCCTGGGGGCCTGGGGGCCCCTCTGGAAACACCATATATTTT
TRBJ2-7 | TRBV28 | once | TRBD1 | 14 | CASTPGTGPYEQYF | TGTGCCAGCACGCCCGGGACAGGGCCCTACGAGCAGTACTTC
TRBJ1-2 | TRBV24-1 | NA | NA | 12 | CATSDSGYGYTF | TGTGCCACCAGTGATTCAGGGTACGGCTACACCTTC
TRBJ1-1 | TRBV27 | NA | TRBD1 | 15 | CASSVRQGTGTEAFF | TGTGCCAGCAGTGTACGACAGGGAACTGGGACTGAAGCTTTCTTT
TRBJ2-5 | TRBV7-9 | NA | TRBD2 | 16 | CASSFFLAGVQETQYF | TGTGCCAGCAGCTTCTTTCTAGCGGGGGTTCAAGAGACCCAGTACTTC
TRBJ1-1 | TRBV7-9 | few | NA | 12 | CASSWGDGEAFF | TGTGCCAGCAGCTGGGGGGACGGTGAAGCTTTCTTT
TRBJ1-1 | TRBV11-2 | NA | NA | 17 | CASSLRQAPGLNTEAFF | TGTGCCAGCAGCCTCCGACAGGCGCCAGGTCTTAACACTGAAGCTTTCTTT
TRBJ1-6 | TRBV27 | NA | NA | 15 | CASLPGALVNSPLHF | TGTGCCAGCTTACCTGGGGCCCTAGTGAATTCACCCCTCCACTTT
TRBJ2-5 | TRBV7-7 | NA | NA | 14 | CASSLGGRPETQYF | TGTGCTAGCAGCTTAGGGGGGCGCCCTGAGACCCAGTACTTC
TRBJ1-1 | TRBV14 | NA | NA | 14 | CASSQATGNTEAFF | TGTGCCAGCAGCCAAGCGACAGGGAACACTGAAGCTTTCTTT
TRBJ1-5 | TRBV27 | NA | NA | 15 | CASSLSWLPSQPQHF | TGTGCCAGCAGTTTATCGTGGTTGCCAAGCCAGCCCCAGCATTTT
TRBJ1-5 | TRBV19 | NA | NA | 16 | CASTGIGGHSNQPQHF | TGTGCCAGTACCGGGATCGGGGGGCATAGCAATCAGCCCCAGCATTTT
TRBJ1-2 | TRBV2 | few | TRBD1 | 15 | CASSDPGQGAEGYTF | TGTGCCAGCAGTGATCCGGGACAGGGGGCGGAAGGCTACACCTTC
TRBJ1-4 | TRBV5-4 | NA | TRBD1 | 13 | CASSSRQGEKLFF | TGTGCCAGCAGTTCCCGACAGGGAGAAAAACTGTTTTTT
TRBJ2-1 | TRBV7-7 | NA | TRBD2 | 14 | CASSLAGGYNEQFF | TGTGCTAGCAGCTTAGCGGGGGGATACAATGAGCAGTTCTTC
TRBJ2-1 | TRBV7-3 | few | TRBD2 | 17 | CASSPYSLAGGLNEQFF | TGTGCCAGCAGCCCCTACTCCCTAGCGGGGGGTCTCAATGAGCAGTTCTTC
TRBJ1-5 | TRBV12-3/TRBV12-4 | NA | NA | 13 | CASSKGVNQPQHF | TGTGCCAGCAGTAAAGGGGTCAATCAGCCCCAGCATTTT
TRBJ1-4 | TRBV4-3 | NA | NA | 15 | CASSQDGGVNEKLFF | TGCGCCAGCAGCCAAGATGGGGGGGTAAATGAAAAACTGTTTTTT
TRBJ2-7 | TRBV16 | NA | NA | 16 | CASSPSTAGSPYEQYF | TGTGCCAGCAGCCCCTCGACCGCAGGGTCGCCCTACGAGCAGTACTTC
TRBJ2-1 | TRBV28 | few | TRBD2 | 15 | CASSTSGSEHNEQFF | TGTGCCAGCAGTACTAGCGGGAGTGAACACAATGAGCAGTTCTTC
TRBJ1-1 | TRBV19 | once | NA | 15 | CASSISGASNTEAFF | TGTGCCAGTAGTATATCAGGGGCCTCGAACACTGAAGCTTTCTTT
TRBJ2-1 | TRBV5-1 | NA | NA | 16 | CASSPGVDTGGNEQFF | TGCGCCAGCAGCCCGGGGGTGGACACTGGGGGGAATGAGCAGTTCTTC
TRBJ1-5 | TRBV18 | few | TRBD1 | 15 | CASSPTGDSNQPQHF | TGTGCCAGCTCACCGACAGGGGATAGCAATCAGCCCCAGCATTTT
TRBJ2-1 | TRBV11-3 | NA | TRBD2 | 16 | CASSLDRGRVYNEQFF | TGTGCCAGCAGCTTAGATCGGGGGAGGGTATACAATGAGCAGTTCTTC